These 26 T cell receptor beta chains came from one sample sequenced in a study of T cells after yellow fever vaccination. One entry per CDR3 protein results from TCRdb running MiXCR on the 5' RACE reads. The sample includes about 370,000 distinct CDR3 sequences, 11% of them seen just once. The source was PBMCs, collected on the day of the first yellow fever vaccination. These receptors were taken from a man younger than 35 who received the YFV17D yellow fever vaccine.

This clonotype was seen a few times. V and J are TRBV14 and TRBJ1-5; unclear D gene. Looked up from germline, CDR1 is SGHDN and CDR2 is FVKESK. The CDR3 is 16 residues long. V dropped 6 bases and J dropped 2 bases, with 17 bases sitting between them. The CDR3 DNA follows: TGTGCCAGCAGATTCGAATCCTCGCCGTGCAATCAGCCCCAGCATTTT. This codes for CASRFESSPCNQPQHF.

This clonotype was seen only a few times. The V call is TRBV7-6, the J call TRBJ2-5; D unresolved. The CDR3 covers 13 residues. Germline assignment: CDR1 SGHVS and CDR2 FNYEAQ. Trimming pared 5 bases from V and 1 base from J, leaving 8 bases between. The CDR3 sequence: CASSRELQETQYF. For the CDR3, the DNA is TGTGCCAGCAGCCGAGAACTCCAAGAGACCCAGTACTTC.

This clonotype showed up just a few times. The rearrangement uses TRBV2 and TRBJ2-1, with 10 bases fitting TRBD2. The length of the CDR3 is 14 residues. In germline, CDR1 is SNHLY, CDR2 FYNNEI. V shed 8 bases and J 3 bases; nucleotides not matched to a gene: 4. The CDR3 reads CASGSSGGYNEQFF. CDR3 nucleotides: TGTGCCAGCGGCTCTAGCGGGGGCTACAATGAGCAGTTCTTC.

Of note for this clonotype: Germline is not matched at one junction end, which may reflect a read error. The gene calls are TRBV10-3 and TRBJ2-5; 11 bases fit TRBD2. There are 15 residues in the CDR3. Germline CDR1 reads ENHRY; CDR2 reads SYGVKD. The CDR3 DNA reads TGTGCCATCAGCAGACTAGCGGGGAGTGGAGAGACCAAGTACTTC. Protein product: CAISRLAGSGETKYF.

The CDR3 reads CASSQVSGANQPQHF. The CDR3 DNA sequence: TGCGCCAGCAGCCAAGTCTCAGGCGCTAATCAGCCCCAGCATTTT. J is TRBJ1-5 and V is TRBV4-1; D not resolved. The germline V gene encodes CDR1 MGHRA and CDR2 YSYEKL. The CDR3 consists of 15 residues. V was shortened by 1 base and J by 4 bases, with 11 bases between the two germline ends.

The gene calls are TRBV20-1 and TRBJ1-2, with a possible D match to TRBD1 (5 bases). This CDR3 contains 13 residues. Germline V CDR1 and CDR2: DFQATT, SNEGSKA (reference sequence). Deletions cut 4 bases from V and 3 bases from J, with 12 bases between. In nucleotides, the CDR3 is TGCAGTGCTACGAGGCAGGGCGACTATGGCTACACCTTC. As protein: CSATRQGDYGYTF.

The sample holds a few counts of this clonotype. The chain links TRBV6-4 to TRBJ1-6; D call uncertain. CDR1 MRHNA and CDR2 SNTAGT come from the germline V gene. V was trimmed by 3 bases and J by 3 bases, leaving 3 bases between them. The CDR3 covers 13 residues. The CDR3, as DNA: TGTGCCAGCAGTGAGAACTATAATTCACCCCTCCACTTT. This sequence encodes CASSENYNSPLHF.

Only a few counts were recorded for this clonotype. This chain uses TRBV5-1 with TRBJ2-3; 8 bases fit TRBD2. The V gene's germline CDR1 is SGHRS and CDR2 YFSETQ. The CDR3 is 16 amino acids. V trimming: 2 bases; J trimming: 2 bases; junction bases outside the gene matches: 7. The CDR3, as DNA: TGCGCCAGCAGCTTATCCCAGCGGGGGACCACAGATACGCAGTATTTT. Amino acids: CASSLSQRGTTDTQYF.

This clonotype showed up just a few times. The rearrangement joins TRBV19 to TRBJ2-1, with TRBD2 matching 8 bases. V lost 5 bases to trimming and J lost 4 bases; unmatched junction nucleotides: 10. Germline V CDR1 and CDR2: LNHDA, SQIVND (reference sequence). The length of the CDR3 is 16 residues. The CDR3 protein is CASSLGAGGPYNEQFF. DNA for the CDR3: TGTGCCAGTAGTCTAGGGGCGGGGGGCCCGTACAATGAGCAGTTCTTC.

This rearrangement joins TRBV24-1 to TRBJ2-3, with D possibly matching TRBD1 (6 bases). Germline loops: CDR1 KGHDR, CDR2 SFDVKD. The CDR3 extends over 15 amino acids. Between the trimmed V and J ends, which lost 7 bases and 0 bases, there was a span of 13 bases. CDR3 nucleotide sequence: TGTGCCACCAGCCGAGACAGGAGTAGCACAGATACGCAGTATTTT. It specifies CATSRDRSSTDTQYF.

This clonotype came up many times. V usage is TRBV20-1 and J usage is TRBJ2-1; 14 bases fit TRBD2. The V gene end was trimmed by 5 bases and the J gene end by 8 bases; junction bases not matched to a gene: 5. Per germline, CDR1 DFQATT and CDR2 SNEGSKA (reference sequence). CDR3 size: 14 residues. The CDR3 DNA reads as TGCAGTGCTCTACGACTAGCGGGGGGGCATGAGCAGTTCTTC. It is translated as CSALRLAGGHEQFF.

The chain recombines TRBV4-3 with TRBJ1-5, with D unresolved. Trimming removed 0 bases at V and 0 bases at J, with 12 bases between. Germline-derived CDR1 and CDR2 are LGHNA and YSLEER. CDR3 length: 17 amino acids. CDR3 region: CASSQEAGPYSNQPQHF. DNA of the CDR3: TGCGCCAGCAGCCAAGAAGCAGGACCCTATAGCAATCAGCCCCAGCATTTT.

This clonotype was seen once. The rearrangement joins TRBV20-1 to TRBJ2-7, with 9 bases fitting TRBD2. The junction had 18 bases not matched to a gene; V was cut back by 2 bases and J by 1 base. The CDR3 spans 19 residues. The germline V gene has CDR1 DFQATT and CDR2 SNEGSKA (reference sequence). The CDR3 DNA reads as TGCAGTGCTAGAACTCAGGGCACCGGTACTAGCGGGTGGTCCTACGAGCAGTACTTC. As protein: CSARTQGTGTSGWSYEQYF.

This clonotype was observed at least ten times. The chain is built from TRBV20-1 and TRBJ2-3; D is unresolved. Trimming stripped 6 bases from V and 4 bases from J, with 11 bases between. Germline CDR1 reads DFQATT; CDR2 reads SNEGSKA (reference sequence). The CDR3 loop spans 12 amino acids. The CDR3 loop reads CSAASGSDTQYF. The CDR3 DNA sequence: TGCAGTGCCGCATCCGGTTCAGATACGCAGTATTTT.

The J gene is TRBJ1-1, the V gene TRBV12-3 or TRBV12-4; 9 bases match TRBD1. V lost 5 bases and J lost 5; bases outside the gene matches: 6. The CDR3 extends over 14 amino acids. In nucleotides, the CDR3 is TGTGCCAGCAGTGTACAGGGGGCACGGACTGAAGCTTTCTTT. Protein sequence: CASSVQGARTEAFF.

This chain links TRBV6-2 or TRBV6-3 with TRBJ1-1; TRBD1 matches 8 bases. Trimming at V came to 5 bases and at J to 1 base, leaving 6 bases not matched to a gene. In germline, CDR1 is MNHEY, CDR2 SVGEGT. CDR3 length equals 15 residues. The CDR3 DNA sequence: TGTGCCAGCAGTATACCCGGGACAGGGAACACTGAAGCTTTCTTT. Translated, it gives CASSIPGTGNTEAFF.

This clonotype was found a few times. V is TRBV20-1 and J is TRBJ2-2, with 10 bases fitting TRBD1. Trimming took 0 bases from V and 7 from J; bases not matched to a gene: 2. The CDR3 has 14 amino acids. Germline-derived CDR1 and CDR2 are DFQATT and SNEGSKA (reference sequence). CDR3 region: CSAREGQGNGELFF. As DNA, the CDR3 is TGCAGTGCTAGAGAGGGACAGGGGAACGGGGAGCTGTTTTTT.

V and J are TRBV20-1 and TRBJ1-6, with D maybe TRBD1 (6 bases). V lost 3 bases, J lost 7 bases, and 13 bases lay in between. From germline, CDR1 is DFQATT and CDR2 SNEGSKA (reference sequence). The CDR3 loop spans 14 amino acids. The CDR3 DNA follows: TGCAGTGCTAGTCTCGGACAGCGGAATTCACCCCTCCACTTT. The encoded protein is CSASLGQRNSPLHF.

This sequence joins TRBV4-3 and TRBJ1-6, with 7 bases fitting TRBD1. CDR1 LGHNA and CDR2 YSLEER come from the germline V gene. There are 17 residues in the CDR3. V lost 0 bases, J lost 9 bases, and 11 bases stayed unmatched. CDR3 amino acids: CASSQEEGAPRGSPLHF. The CDR3 DNA follows: TGCGCCAGCAGCCAAGAAGAGGGGGCCCCGAGGGGTTCACCCCTCCACTTT.

V gene TRBV19 combines with J gene TRBJ1-1; a weak D match, TRBD1 (5 bases). The CDR3 has 14 residues. V lost 6 bases and J 4 bases, leaving 15 bases between the germline ends. Germline loops: CDR1 LNHDA, CDR2 SQIVND (reference sequence). Written as DNA, the CDR3 is TGTGCCAGTAGAAGAGAGGGGCTGGGCACTGAAGCTTTCTTT. As protein: CASRREGLGTEAFF. Combining the CDR3 with reference TRBV19 and TRBJ1-1 gives the whole variable domain DGGITQSPKYLFRKEGQNVTLSCEQNLNHDAMYWYRQDPGQGLRLIYYSQIVNDFQKGDIAEGYSVSREKKESFPLTVTSAQKNPTAFYLCASRREGLGTEAFFGQGTRLTVV.

The sample holds a few counts of this clonotype. V and J are TRBV7-9 and TRBJ2-7; D is perhaps TRBD1 or TRBD2 (5 bases each). Trimming cost V 8 bases and J 0 bases, with 14 bases left between them. The germline V gene has CDR1 SEHNR and CDR2 FQNEAQ (reference sequence). CDR3 length equals 14 residues. CDR3 amino acids: CASSGALSSYEQYF. CDR3 nucleotides: TGTGCCAGCTCCGGGGCCTTAAGCTCCTACGAGCAGTACTTC.

This clonotype was detected a few times. The chain is built from TRBV7-2 and TRBJ2-5, with D perhaps assigned TRBD1 or TRBD2 (6 bases each). This CDR3 has 16 residues. Germline CDR1 reads SGHTA; CDR2 reads FQGNSA. The germline V and J ends were trimmed by 5 bases and 4 bases, with 20 bases remaining between them. The CDR3: CASSRRTGRQGETQYF. The CDR3 bases are TGTGCCAGCAGCCGCAGAACAGGGAGGCAGGGAGAGACCCAGTACTTC.

The chain joins TRBV29-1 to TRBJ1-5; no clear D gene. The germline gives CDR1 SQVTM, CDR2 ANQGSEA. Trimming removed 0 bases from V and 6 bases from J, with 6 bases in between. This CDR3 contains 12 residues. The DNA for the CDR3 is TGCAGCGTTGAAGAGTCCGGTCAGCCCCAGCATTTT. This sequence encodes CSVEESGQPQHF.

The chain has TRBV7-2 and TRBJ1-1; D not resolved. The CDR3 contains 13 residues. Germline CDR1 SGHTA, CDR2 FQGNSA. Deletions cut 6 bases from V and 6 bases from J, with 14 bases between. CDR3 in DNA: TGTGCCAGCAGTTGGGGAGGGATCGCTGAAGCTTTCTTT. This encodes CASSWGGIAEAFF.

For the CDR3, the DNA is TGTGCCAGCAGCTTCTCCGGGACAGTGGACAATGAGCAGTTCTTC. Translation: CASSFSGTVDNEQFF. V is TRBV11-3 and J is TRBJ2-1; 7 bases agree with TRBD1. Germline values: CDR1 SGHNT, CDR2 YENEEA. V lost 3 bases, J lost 5 bases, and 7 bases stayed unmatched. The CDR3 runs to 15 residues.

The rearrangement uses TRBV11-2 and TRBJ2-4, with D possibly being TRBD1 (6 bases). Germline V gene data show CDR1 as SGHAT and CDR2 as FQNNGV. V lost 5 bases, J lost 0 bases, and 17 bases lay in between. The length of the CDR3 is 17 residues. The CDR3 region has the DNA TGTGCCAGCAGCCAAACCCTGGACAGCCGAGCCAAAAACATTCAGTACTTC. It specifies CASSQTLDSRAKNIQYF.